This T cell receptor beta chain was sequenced during a study of Graves' ophthalmopathy and Graves' hyperthyroidism. Excluded were patients with other autoimmune diseases, uncontrolled infections, pregnancy or lactation. Diagnosis was based on clinical symptoms, serum thyroxine, TRAb, thyroid ultrasound and orbital computed tomography. Amplified material comprised TCR beta CDR3 regions derived from RNA transcripts. A first-round RT-PCR used HTBI primers, followed by a second-round multiplex PCR. Each CDR3 protein gets one entry after TCRdb re-called the multiplex PCR reads with MiXCR. This table holds some 250,000 distinct CDR3 sequences, around 42% found once. A note on this clonotype: Mismatch with germline at one junction end may stem from a read error.

This TCR came from an adult man with Graves' ophthalmopathy. Sequencing used peripheral blood.

DNA for the CDR3: TGTGCCAGCAGCCGAACGAGGGGGCGAACGATTGAAGCCTTCTTT. Translating it yields CASSRTRGRTIEAFF. The rearrangement links TRBV7-8 to TRBJ1-1, with 7 positions matching TRBD1. Germline loops: CDR1 SGHVS, CDR2 FQNEAQ. The CDR3 consists of 15 residues. The whole variable domain, remainder taken from reference TRBV7-8 and TRBJ1-1, is GAGVSQSPRYKVAKRGQDVALRCDPISGHVSLFWYQQALGQGPEFLTYFQNEAQLDKSGLPSDRFFAERPEGSVSTLKIQRTQQEDSAVYLCASSRTRGRTIEAFFGQGTRLTVV.